The TCR beta chain described here comes from a study of neurological immune-mediated disorders. This clonotype was seen repeatedly, ten times or more. As yet, its antigen is unknown. MiXCR, applied by TCRdb to the 5' RACE reads, yields one record per CDR3 protein. The table lists roughly 66,000 distinct CDR3 sequences, roughly 4.4% of them singletons, with around 2.2% in the top ten. Points from the study as a whole: The greatest TCR clonal expansion appeared in HTLV-1-associated myelopathy and the smallest, falling below healthy controls, in multiple sclerosis.

The specimen was PBMCs. The clonotype was recovered from a woman in her 70s with multiple sclerosis.

Written as DNA, the CDR3 is TGTGCCAGCAGCTTACAGGTTCCCACGGATGAGCAGTTCTTC. Amino acids: CASSLQVPTDEQFF. The chain carries TRBV7-2 and TRBJ2-1; D is ambiguous. Looked up from germline, CDR1 is SGHTA and CDR2 is FQGNSA. This CDR3 region has 14 residues. The V and J ends lost 2 bases and 8 bases respectively, with 13 bases between them.